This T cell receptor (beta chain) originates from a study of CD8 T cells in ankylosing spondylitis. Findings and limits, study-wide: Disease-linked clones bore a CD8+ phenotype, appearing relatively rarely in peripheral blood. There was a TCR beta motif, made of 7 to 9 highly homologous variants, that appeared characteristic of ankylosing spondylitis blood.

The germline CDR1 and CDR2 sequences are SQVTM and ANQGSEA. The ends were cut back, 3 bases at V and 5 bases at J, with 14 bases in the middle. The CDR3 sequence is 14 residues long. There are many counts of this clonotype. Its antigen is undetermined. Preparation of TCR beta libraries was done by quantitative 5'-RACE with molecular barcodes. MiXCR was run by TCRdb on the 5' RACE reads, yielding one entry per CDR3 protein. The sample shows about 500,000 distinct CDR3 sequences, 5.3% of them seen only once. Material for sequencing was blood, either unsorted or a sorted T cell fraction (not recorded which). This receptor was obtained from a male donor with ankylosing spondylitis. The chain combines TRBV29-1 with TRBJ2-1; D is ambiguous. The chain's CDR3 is CSVDRRPPHNEQFF. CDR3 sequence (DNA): TGCAGCGTTGACCGACGACCACCCCACAATGAGCAGTTCTTC.